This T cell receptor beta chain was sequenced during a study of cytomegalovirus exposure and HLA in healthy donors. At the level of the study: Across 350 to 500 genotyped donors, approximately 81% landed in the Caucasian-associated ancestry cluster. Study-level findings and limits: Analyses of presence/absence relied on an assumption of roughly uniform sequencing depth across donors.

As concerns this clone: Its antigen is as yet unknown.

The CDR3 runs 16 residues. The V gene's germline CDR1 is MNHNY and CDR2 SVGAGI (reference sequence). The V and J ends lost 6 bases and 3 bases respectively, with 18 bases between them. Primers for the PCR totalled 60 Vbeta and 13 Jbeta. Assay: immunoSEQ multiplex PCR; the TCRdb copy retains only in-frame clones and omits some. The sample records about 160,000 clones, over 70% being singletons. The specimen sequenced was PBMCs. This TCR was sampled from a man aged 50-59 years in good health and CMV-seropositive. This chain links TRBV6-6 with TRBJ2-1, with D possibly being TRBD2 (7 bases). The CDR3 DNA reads TGTGCCAGCAGGGACGTAGGCGGGGGCGACTACAATGAGCAGTTCTTC. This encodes CASRDVGGGDYNEQFF.